These T cell receptor beta chains were read from a single sample in a study of shared clonotypes between healthy human individuals. Repertoires were generated with immunoSEQ multiplex PCR, while TCRdb's copy carries only in-frame clones and drops some. The sample has 2 million to 3 million clones, under 95% seen once. Sample: naive CD4+ T cells from PBMCs. All receptors derive from a man younger than 35 in good health. Some clones in this sample may be carry-over from other donors' samples. The conserved cysteine and the conserved F or W are not part of the CDR3 here. Each record gives: CDR3 protein, D gene, V gene, J gene. D genes are given only for firm matches.

cdr3_aa: ASSIADETQY; d_call: NA; v_call: TRBV19; j_call: TRBJ2-5
cdr3_aa: ASSLPDSYGYT; d_call: NA; v_call: TRBV5-4; j_call: TRBJ1-2
cdr3_aa: ASSYPPDGGIGDEQF; d_call: NA; v_call: TRBV5-1; j_call: TRBJ2-1
cdr3_aa: ASSLDQGSYEQY; d_call: NA; v_call: TRBV5-1; j_call: NA
cdr3_aa: ASSLTVMNTEAF; d_call: NA; v_call: TRBV7-9; j_call: TRBJ1-1
cdr3_aa: AISPGPETQY; d_call: NA; v_call: TRBV10-3; j_call: TRBJ2-5
cdr3_aa: ASRTGGSGSSDEQF; d_call: NA; v_call: TRBV21-1; j_call: TRBJ2-1
cdr3_aa: ASSRGAYEQY; d_call: TRBD2; v_call: TRBV10-2; j_call: TRBJ2-7
cdr3_aa: ASSSRDTRNGYT; d_call: NA; v_call: TRBV19; j_call: TRBJ1-2
cdr3_aa: SVPGQGLDEQY; d_call: TRBD1; v_call: TRBV29-1; j_call: TRBJ2-7
cdr3_aa: ASSDGGTASYEQY; d_call: NA; v_call: TRBV5-1; j_call: TRBJ2-7
cdr3_aa: ASREQAGAGELF; d_call: NA; v_call: TRBV5-1; j_call: TRBJ2-2
cdr3_aa: ASSSTAGSTEAF; d_call: NA; v_call: TRBV6-5; j_call: TRBJ1-1
cdr3_aa: AISESRGGNTIY; d_call: NA; v_call: TRBV10-3; j_call: TRBJ1-3
cdr3_aa: ASSFDRGYGEQY; d_call: TRBD1; v_call: TRBV19; j_call: TRBJ2-7
cdr3_aa: SFAVQPNTEAF; d_call: NA; v_call: TRBV29-1; j_call: TRBJ1-1
cdr3_aa: ASSLWAGSYEQY; d_call: NA; v_call: TRBV28; j_call: TRBJ2-7
cdr3_aa: ASSQDRAGSGYGYT; d_call: NA; v_call: TRBV4-3; j_call: TRBJ1-2
cdr3_aa: ASSLHPDSSGNTIY; d_call: NA; v_call: TRBV5-1; j_call: TRBJ1-3
cdr3_aa: ASSLAQGGGYT; d_call: NA; v_call: TRBV5-1; j_call: TRBJ1-2
cdr3_aa: ASSFLLKLTGGSYNEQF; d_call: TRBD2; v_call: TRBV28; j_call: TRBJ2-1
cdr3_aa: SAGGGGRYEQY; d_call: NA; v_call: TRBV29-1; j_call: NA
cdr3_aa: ASSLSGRRPNNYGYT; d_call: NA; v_call: TRBV27; j_call: TRBJ1-2
cdr3_aa: ASREDRPWSNQPQH; d_call: TRBD1; v_call: TRBV14; j_call: TRBJ1-5
cdr3_aa: AISEGQVMNTEAF; d_call: NA; v_call: TRBV10-3; j_call: TRBJ1-1
cdr3_aa: ASSLSSGSRADTQY; d_call: TRBD2; v_call: TRBV5-1; j_call: TRBJ2-3
cdr3_aa: ASSPQEGLHEQY; d_call: NA; v_call: TRBV18; j_call: TRBJ2-7
cdr3_aa: ASSLGQGPSYEQY; d_call: TRBD1; v_call: TRBV5-1; j_call: TRBJ2-7
cdr3_aa: ASSVGVAGGYEQY; d_call: TRBD2; v_call: TRBV9; j_call: TRBJ2-7
cdr3_aa: ASSPKGWTWSSGANVLT; d_call: NA; v_call: TRBV27; j_call: TRBJ2-6
cdr3_aa: ASSRGAGGTDTQY; d_call: TRBD2; v_call: TRBV28; j_call: TRBJ2-3
cdr3_aa: ASSSTPGSTDTQY; d_call: NA; v_call: TRBV5-4; j_call: TRBJ2-3
cdr3_aa: ACRDSSYEQY; d_call: TRBD1; v_call: TRBV5-1; j_call: TRBJ2-7
cdr3_aa: ASSSPLGANEQF; d_call: NA; v_call: TRBV28; j_call: TRBJ2-1
cdr3_aa: ASSGTSGSDTQY; d_call: TRBD2; v_call: TRBV5-1; j_call: TRBJ2-3
cdr3_aa: ASSFDGIFASTDTQY; d_call: NA; v_call: TRBV5-1; j_call: TRBJ2-3
cdr3_aa: ASRRGLAAVGETQY; d_call: TRBD2; v_call: TRBV7-2; j_call: TRBJ2-5
cdr3_aa: ASSLPQTDTQY; d_call: NA; v_call: TRBV27; j_call: TRBJ2-3
cdr3_aa: ASSSVGVDRVNTGELF; d_call: TRBD1; v_call: TRBV5-1; j_call: TRBJ2-2
cdr3_aa: ASSLDRTTDTQY; d_call: NA; v_call: TRBV7-2; j_call: TRBJ2-3
cdr3_aa: SPTDTQY; d_call: NA; v_call: TRBV20-1; j_call: TRBJ2-3
cdr3_aa: ASSGLGGGKINEQF; d_call: NA; v_call: TRBV4-1; j_call: TRBJ2-1
cdr3_aa: ASSPAPGQGSNQPQH; d_call: TRBD1; v_call: TRBV7-9; j_call: TRBJ1-5
cdr3_aa: ASSLVQGGTPQH; d_call: TRBD1; v_call: TRBV28; j_call: TRBJ1-5
cdr3_aa: AISEYDSANYGYT; d_call: NA; v_call: TRBV10-3; j_call: TRBJ1-2
cdr3_aa: ASSRQGGNTQY; d_call: TRBD1; v_call: TRBV7-3; j_call: TRBJ2-3
cdr3_aa: ASSPELSPDTQY; d_call: NA; v_call: TRBV5-1; j_call: TRBJ2-3
cdr3_aa: ASSLEANYGYT; d_call: NA; v_call: TRBV7-2; j_call: TRBJ1-2
cdr3_aa: ASSFSRAGANVLT; d_call: NA; v_call: TRBV28; j_call: TRBJ2-6
cdr3_aa: ASSSNGIDYGYT; d_call: NA; v_call: TRBV5-1; j_call: TRBJ1-2
cdr3_aa: ASSPGQATYEQY; d_call: TRBD1; v_call: TRBV18; j_call: TRBJ2-7
cdr3_aa: ASSGQGINQPQH; d_call: TRBD1; v_call: TRBV2; j_call: TRBJ1-5
cdr3_aa: ASSRLVGQPQH; d_call: NA; v_call: TRBV5-1; j_call: TRBJ1-5
cdr3_aa: ASSSVGTGALYEQY; d_call: TRBD1; v_call: TRBV5-5; j_call: TRBJ2-7